This T cell receptor (beta chain) is from a study of shared clonotypes between healthy human individuals. The trim removed 6 bases at V and 5 bases at J, leaving 4 bases unmatched. Germline assignment: CDR1 SGHRS and CDR2 YFSETQ. The CDR3 runs 13 residues. The table came from immunoSEQ multiplex PCR; TCRdb's copy has only in-frame clones and leaves some out. Of roughly 380,000 clones listed, about 96% were seen once; the top ten hold around 0.3%. CCR7-negative CD45RA+ TemRA cells were combined with CD45RO+ cells to form CD8 memory. The sequence was collected from a man aged 25 to 40 in good health. The chain carries TRBV5-1 and TRBJ2-5, with 10 bases identical to TRBD2. The specimen was memory CD8+ T cells sorted from blood. The subset was: CD45RO+ cells pooled with CCR7-negative TemRA cells. The CDR3, as DNA: TGCGCCAGCACTAGCGGGAGTGCGGAGACCCAGTACTTC. Encoded protein: CASTSGSAETQYF.